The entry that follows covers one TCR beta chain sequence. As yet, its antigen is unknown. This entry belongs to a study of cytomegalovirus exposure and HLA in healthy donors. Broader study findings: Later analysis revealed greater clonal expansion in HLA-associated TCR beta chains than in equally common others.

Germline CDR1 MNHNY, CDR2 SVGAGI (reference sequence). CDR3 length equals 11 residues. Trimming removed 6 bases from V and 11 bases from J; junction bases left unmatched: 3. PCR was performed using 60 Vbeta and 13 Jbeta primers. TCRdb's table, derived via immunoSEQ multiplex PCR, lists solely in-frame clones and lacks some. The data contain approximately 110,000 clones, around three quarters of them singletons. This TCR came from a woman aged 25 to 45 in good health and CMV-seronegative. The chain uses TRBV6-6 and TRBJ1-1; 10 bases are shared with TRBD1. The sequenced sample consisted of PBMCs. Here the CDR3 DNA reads TGTGCCAGCAGGACGGACAGGGGGGCTTTCTTT. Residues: CASRTDRGAFF.